This TCR beta chain was sequenced in a study of CD8 T cells in Susac syndrome. About 0.5 to 1 ug RNA was reverse transcribed with random hexamers. Amplification of the TCR beta CDR3 was carried out by immunoSEQ multiplex PCR, which spanned a total of 54 Vbeta and 13 Jbeta segments. TCRdb recomputed calls from the immunoSEQ multiplex PCR reads with MiXCR, one row per CDR3 protein. The sample has 150,000 to 200,000 distinct CDR3 sequences, over 90% seen once. The CDR3 contains 13 residues. Per the germline V gene, CDR1 is SNHLY and CDR2 is FYNNEI. The multiple sclerosis control cohort comprised treatment-naive individuals presenting with stable or active relapsing-remitting disease.

The sequenced material came from CD4+ T cells from PBMCs. The receptor was derived from a human donor with multiple sclerosis. V usage is TRBV2 and J usage is TRBJ2-3; no clear D. The CDR3 nucleotides read TGTGCTACCAAACCCCGAGAAGCAGATACGCAGTATTTT. It translates to CATKPREADTQYF.